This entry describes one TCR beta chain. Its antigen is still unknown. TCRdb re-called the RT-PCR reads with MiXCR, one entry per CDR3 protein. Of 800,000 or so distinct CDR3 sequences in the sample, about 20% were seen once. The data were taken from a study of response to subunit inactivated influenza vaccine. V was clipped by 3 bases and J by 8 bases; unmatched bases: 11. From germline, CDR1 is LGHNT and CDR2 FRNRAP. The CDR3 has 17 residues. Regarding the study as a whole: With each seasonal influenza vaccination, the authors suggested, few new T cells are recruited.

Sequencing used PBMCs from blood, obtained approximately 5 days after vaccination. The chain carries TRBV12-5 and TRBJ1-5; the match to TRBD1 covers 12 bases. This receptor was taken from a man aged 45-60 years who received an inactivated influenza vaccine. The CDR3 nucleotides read TGTGCTAGTGGTTTTCAAGGGACAGGGGGCAGAACTGAGCCCCAGCATTTT. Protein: CASGFQGTGGRTEPQHF. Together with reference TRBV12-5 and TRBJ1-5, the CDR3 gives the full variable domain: DARVTQTPRHKVTEMGQEVTMRCQPILGHNTVFWYRQTMMQGLELLAYFRNRAPLDDSGMPKDRFSAEMPDATLATLKIQPSEPRDSAVYFCASGFQGTGGRTEPQHFGDGTRLSIL.